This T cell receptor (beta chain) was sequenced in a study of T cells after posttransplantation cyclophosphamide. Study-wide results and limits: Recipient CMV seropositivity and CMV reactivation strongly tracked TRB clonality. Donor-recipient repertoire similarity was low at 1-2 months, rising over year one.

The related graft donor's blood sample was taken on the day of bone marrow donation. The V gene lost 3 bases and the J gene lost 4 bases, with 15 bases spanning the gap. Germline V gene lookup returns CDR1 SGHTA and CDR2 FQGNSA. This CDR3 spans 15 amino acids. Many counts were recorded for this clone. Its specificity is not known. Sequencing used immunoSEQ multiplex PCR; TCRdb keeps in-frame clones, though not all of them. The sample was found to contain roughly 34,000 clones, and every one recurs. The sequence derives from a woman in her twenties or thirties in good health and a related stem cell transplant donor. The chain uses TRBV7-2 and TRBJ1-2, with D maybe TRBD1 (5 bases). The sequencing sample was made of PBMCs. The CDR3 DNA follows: TGTGCCAGCAGCTTTTCCGGGGGTGAGGCCTATGGCTACACCTTC. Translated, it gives CASSFSGGEAYGYTF.